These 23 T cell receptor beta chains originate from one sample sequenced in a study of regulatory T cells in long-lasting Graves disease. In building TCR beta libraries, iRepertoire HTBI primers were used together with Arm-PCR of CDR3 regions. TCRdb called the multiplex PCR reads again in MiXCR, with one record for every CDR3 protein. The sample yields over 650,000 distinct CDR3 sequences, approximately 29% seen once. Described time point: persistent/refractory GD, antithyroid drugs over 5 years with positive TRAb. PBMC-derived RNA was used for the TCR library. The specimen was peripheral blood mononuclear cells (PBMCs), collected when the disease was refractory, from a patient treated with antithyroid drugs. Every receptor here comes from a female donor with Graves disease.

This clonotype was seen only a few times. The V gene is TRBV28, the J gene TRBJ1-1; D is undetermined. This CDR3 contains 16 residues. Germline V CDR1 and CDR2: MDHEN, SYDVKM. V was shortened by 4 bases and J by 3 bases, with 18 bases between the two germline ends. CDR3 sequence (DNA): TGTGCCAGCAGTTCGGATTGGGTCACCTCGGACACTGAAGCTTTCTTT. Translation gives CASSSDWVTSDTEAFF.

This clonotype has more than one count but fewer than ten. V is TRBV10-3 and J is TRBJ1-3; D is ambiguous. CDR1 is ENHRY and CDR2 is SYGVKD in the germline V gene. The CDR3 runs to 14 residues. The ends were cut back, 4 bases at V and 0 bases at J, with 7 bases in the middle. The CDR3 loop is CAISGGGSGNTIYF. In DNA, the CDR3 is TGTGCCATCAGTGGGGGAGGCTCTGGAAACACCATATATTTT.

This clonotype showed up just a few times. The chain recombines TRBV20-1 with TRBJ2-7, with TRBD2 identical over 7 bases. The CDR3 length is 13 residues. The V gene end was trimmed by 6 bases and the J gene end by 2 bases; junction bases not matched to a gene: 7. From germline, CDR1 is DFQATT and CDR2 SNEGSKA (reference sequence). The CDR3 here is CSAGAGLTYEQYF. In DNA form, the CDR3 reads TGCAGTGCGGGAGCGGGATTGACCTACGAGCAGTACTTC.

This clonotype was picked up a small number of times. The chain's CDR3 is CASSYSGTGDTEAFF. The CDR3 bases are TGTGCCAGCAGTTACTCCGGGACAGGCGACACTGAAGCTTTCTTT. The chain recombines TRBV6-2 or TRBV6-3 with TRBJ1-1; 8 bases map to TRBD1. The CDR3 is made up of 15 amino acids. V lost 0 bases and J lost 3; bases outside the gene matches: 3. The germline CDR1 and CDR2 sequences are MNHEY and SVGEGT.

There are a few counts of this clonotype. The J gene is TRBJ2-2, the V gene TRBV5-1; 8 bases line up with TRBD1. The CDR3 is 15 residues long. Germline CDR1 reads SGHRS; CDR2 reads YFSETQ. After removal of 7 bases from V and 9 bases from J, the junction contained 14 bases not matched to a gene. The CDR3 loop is CASSAFDQGARELFF. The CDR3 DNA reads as TGCGCCAGCTCCGCTTTCGATCAGGGGGCCCGGGAGCTGTTTTTT.

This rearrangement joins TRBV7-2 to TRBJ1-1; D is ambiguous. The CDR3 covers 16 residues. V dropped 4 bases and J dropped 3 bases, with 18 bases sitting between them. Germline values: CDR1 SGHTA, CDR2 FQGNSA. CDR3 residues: CASSSARSTRDTEAFF. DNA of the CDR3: TGTGCCAGCAGCTCAGCGCGGTCCACAAGGGACACTGAAGCTTTCTTT.

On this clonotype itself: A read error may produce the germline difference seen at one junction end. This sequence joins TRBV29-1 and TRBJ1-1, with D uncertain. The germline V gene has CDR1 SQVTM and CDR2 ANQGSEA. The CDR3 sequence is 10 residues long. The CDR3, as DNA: TGCAGCGTAATGAACACTGGAGCTTTCTTT. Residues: CSVMNTGAFF.

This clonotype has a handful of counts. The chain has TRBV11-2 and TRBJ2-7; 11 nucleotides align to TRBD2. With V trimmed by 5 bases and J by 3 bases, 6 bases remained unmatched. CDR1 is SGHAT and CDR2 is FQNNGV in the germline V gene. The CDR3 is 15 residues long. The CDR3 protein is CASSDLAGGFYEQYF. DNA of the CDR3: TGTGCCAGCAGCGATCTAGCGGGAGGATTCTACGAGCAGTACTTC. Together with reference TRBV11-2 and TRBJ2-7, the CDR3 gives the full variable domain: EAGVAQSPRYKIIEKRQSVAFWCNPISGHATLYWYQQILGQGPKLLIQFQNNGVVDDSQLPKDRFSAERLKGVDSTLKIQPAKLEDSAVYLCASSDLAGGFYEQYFGPGTRLTVT.

The CDR3 loop reads CASSATRDRSSGNTIYF. The CDR3 DNA follows: TGTGCCAGCTCCGCTACCCGGGACAGAAGCTCTGGAAACACCATATATTTT. The chain has TRBV5-4 and TRBJ1-3, with 7 nucleotides matching TRBD1. CDR3 length equals 17 residues. Per germline, CDR1 SGHNT and CDR2 YYREEE (reference sequence). V was pared by 7 bases and J by 0 bases, with 13 bases of the junction left unmatched.

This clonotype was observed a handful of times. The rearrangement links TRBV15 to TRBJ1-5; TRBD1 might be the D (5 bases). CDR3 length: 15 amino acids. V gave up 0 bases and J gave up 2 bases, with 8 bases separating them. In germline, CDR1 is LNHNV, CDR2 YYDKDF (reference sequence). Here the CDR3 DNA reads TGTGCCACCAGCAGAGATTCGGGGGGCAATCAGCCCCAGCATTTT. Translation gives CATSRDSGGNQPQHF.

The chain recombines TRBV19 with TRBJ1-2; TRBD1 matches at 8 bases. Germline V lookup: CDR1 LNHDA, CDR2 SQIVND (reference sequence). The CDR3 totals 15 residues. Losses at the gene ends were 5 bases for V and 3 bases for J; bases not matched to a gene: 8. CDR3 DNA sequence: TGTGCCAGTAGTCCCCGGACAGGGACGGACTATGGCTACACCTTC. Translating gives CASSPRTGTDYGYTF.

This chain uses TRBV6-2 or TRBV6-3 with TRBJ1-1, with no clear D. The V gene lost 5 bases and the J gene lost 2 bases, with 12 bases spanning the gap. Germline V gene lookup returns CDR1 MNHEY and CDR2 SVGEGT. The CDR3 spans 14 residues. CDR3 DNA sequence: TGTGCCAGCAGTGAAGATCCGAGAAACACTGAAGCTTTCTTT. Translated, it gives CASSEDPRNTEAFF.

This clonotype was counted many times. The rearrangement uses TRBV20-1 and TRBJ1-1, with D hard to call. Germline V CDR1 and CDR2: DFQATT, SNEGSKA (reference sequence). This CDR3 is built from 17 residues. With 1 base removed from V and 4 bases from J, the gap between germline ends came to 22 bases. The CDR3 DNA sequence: TGCAGTGCTAGAGCTATGCTGGCTCCCTCGGAAGTCACTGAAGCTTTCTTT. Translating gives CSARAMLAPSEVTEAFF.

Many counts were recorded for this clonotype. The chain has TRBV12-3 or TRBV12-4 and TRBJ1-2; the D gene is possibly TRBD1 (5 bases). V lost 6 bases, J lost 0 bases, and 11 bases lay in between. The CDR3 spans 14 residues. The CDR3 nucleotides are TGTGCCAGCAGAGGGGCCGGGTCTAACTATGGCTACACCTTC. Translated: CASRGAGSNYGYTF.

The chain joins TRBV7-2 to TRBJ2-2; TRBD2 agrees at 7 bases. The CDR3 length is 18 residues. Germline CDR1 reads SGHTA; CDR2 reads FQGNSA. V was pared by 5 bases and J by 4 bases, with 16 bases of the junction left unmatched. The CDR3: CASSLRRVGAGFTGELFF. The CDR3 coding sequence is TGTGCCAGCAGCCTTAGGAGGGTCGGAGCGGGATTCACCGGGGAGCTGTTTTTT.

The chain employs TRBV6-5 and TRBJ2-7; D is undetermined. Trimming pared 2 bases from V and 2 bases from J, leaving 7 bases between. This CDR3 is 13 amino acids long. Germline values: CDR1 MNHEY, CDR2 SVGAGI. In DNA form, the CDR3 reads TGTGCCAGCAGTTACGGTGCGGCCTACGAGCAGTACTTC. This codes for CASSYGAAYEQYF.

CDR3 DNA: TGCAGCGTAGACGGGTTGGGGACCGGGGAGCTGTTTTTT. It codes for CSVDGLGTGELFF. This chain connects TRBV29-1 to TRBJ2-2; D is ambiguous. Germline CDR1 is SQVTM and CDR2 is ANQGSEA. Trimming removed 6 bases at V and 5 bases at J, with 13 bases between. The CDR3 totals 13 residues.

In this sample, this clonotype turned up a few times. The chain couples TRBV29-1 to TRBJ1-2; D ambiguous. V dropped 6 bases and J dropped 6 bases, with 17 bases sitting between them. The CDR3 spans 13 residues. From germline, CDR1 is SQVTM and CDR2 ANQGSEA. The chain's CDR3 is CSVGGPDLHGYTF. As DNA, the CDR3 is TGCAGCGTGGGAGGGCCCGATCTACATGGCTACACCTTC. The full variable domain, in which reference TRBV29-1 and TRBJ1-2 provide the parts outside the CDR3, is SAVISQKPSRDICQRGTSLTIQCQVDSQVTMMFWYRQQPGQSLTLIATANQGSEATYESGFVIDKFPISRPNLTFSTLTVSNMSPEDSSIYLCSVGGPDLHGYTFGSGTRLTVV.

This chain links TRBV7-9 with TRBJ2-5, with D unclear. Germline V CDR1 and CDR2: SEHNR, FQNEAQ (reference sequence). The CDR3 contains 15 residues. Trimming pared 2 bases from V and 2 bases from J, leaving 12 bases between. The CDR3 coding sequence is TGTGCCAGCAGCTTACTCCGGCTAGGGCAAGAGACCCAGTACTTC. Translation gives CASSLLRLGQETQYF. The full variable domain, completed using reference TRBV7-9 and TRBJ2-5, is DTGVSQNPRHKITKRGQNVTFRCDPISEHNRLYWYRQTLGQGPEFLTYFQNEAQLEKSRLLSDRFSAERPKGSFSTLEIQRTEQGDSAMYLCASSLLRLGQETQYFGPGTRLLVL.

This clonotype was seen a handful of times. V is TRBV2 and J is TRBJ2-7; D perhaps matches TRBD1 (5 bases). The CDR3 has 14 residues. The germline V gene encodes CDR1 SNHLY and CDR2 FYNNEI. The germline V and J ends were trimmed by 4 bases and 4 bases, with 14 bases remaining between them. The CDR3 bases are TGTGCCAGCAGTGTTCAGAAGGGGCCGTACGAGCAGTACTTC. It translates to CASSVQKGPYEQYF. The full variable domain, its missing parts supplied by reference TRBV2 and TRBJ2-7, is EPEVTQTPSHQVTQMGQEVILRCVPISNHLYFYWYRQILGQKVEFLVSFYNNEISEKSEIFDDQFSVERPDGSNFTLKIRSTKLEDSAMYFCASSVQKGPYEQYFGPGTRLTVT.

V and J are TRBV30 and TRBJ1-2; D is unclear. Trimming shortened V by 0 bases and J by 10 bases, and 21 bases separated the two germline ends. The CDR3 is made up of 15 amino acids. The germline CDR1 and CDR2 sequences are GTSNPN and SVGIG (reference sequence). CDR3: CAWSVLSTHPRYYTF. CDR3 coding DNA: TGTGCCTGGAGTGTATTGAGCACGCACCCCCGCTACTACACCTTC.

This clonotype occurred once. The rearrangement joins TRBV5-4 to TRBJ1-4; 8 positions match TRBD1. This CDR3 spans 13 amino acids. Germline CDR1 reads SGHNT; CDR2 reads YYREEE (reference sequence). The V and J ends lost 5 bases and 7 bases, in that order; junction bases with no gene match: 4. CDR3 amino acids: CASRGQVGEKLFF. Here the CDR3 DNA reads TGTGCCAGCAGGGGACAGGTCGGTGAAAAACTGTTTTTT.

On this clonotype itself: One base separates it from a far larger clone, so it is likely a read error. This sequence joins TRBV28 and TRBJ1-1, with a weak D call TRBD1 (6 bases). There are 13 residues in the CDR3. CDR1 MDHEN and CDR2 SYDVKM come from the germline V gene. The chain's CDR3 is CANSLARGYEAFF. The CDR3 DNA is TGTGCCAACAGTTTGGCCAGGGGCTATGAAGCTTTCTTT. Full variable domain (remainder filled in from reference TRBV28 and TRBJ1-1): DVKVTQSSRYLVKRTGEKVFLECVQDMDHENMFWYRQDPGLGLRLIYFSYDVKMKEKGDIPEGYSVSREKKERFSLILESASTNQTSMYLCANSLARGYEAFFGQGTRLTVV.